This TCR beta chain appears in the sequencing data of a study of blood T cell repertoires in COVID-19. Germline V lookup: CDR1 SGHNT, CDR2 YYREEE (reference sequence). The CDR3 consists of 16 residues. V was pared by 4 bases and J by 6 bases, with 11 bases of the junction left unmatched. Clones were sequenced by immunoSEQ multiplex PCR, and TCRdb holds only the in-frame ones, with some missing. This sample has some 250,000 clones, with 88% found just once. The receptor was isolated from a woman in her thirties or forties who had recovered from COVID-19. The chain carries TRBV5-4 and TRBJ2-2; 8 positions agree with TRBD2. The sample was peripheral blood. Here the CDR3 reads CASSRVSGSGAGELFF. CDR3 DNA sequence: TGTGCCAGCAGCCGGGTCAGCGGGAGCGGGGCCGGGGAGCTGTTTTTT. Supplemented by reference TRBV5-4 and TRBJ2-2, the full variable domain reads ETGVTQSPTHLIKTRGQQVTLRCSSQSGHNTVSWYQQALGQGPQFIFQYYREEENGRGNFPPRFSGLQFPNYSSELNVNALELDDSALYLCASSRVSGSGAGELFFGEGSRLTVL.